Listed below are T cell receptor beta chains from one sample, sequenced in a study of blood T cells in healthy people across ages. TCRdb itself ran the 5' RACE reads through MiXCR, one entry per CDR3 protein. The data show some 1.5 million distinct CDR3 sequences, with under 55% seen just once and under 5% held by the top ten. The specimen was blood. All receptors come from a woman under 30 in good health. The CDR3 runs from the conserved cysteine through the conserved F or W. The D gene is left open where the match is weak. Clone size appears in some rows only: once, few, many, or a class for an expanded clone.

J,size,D,V,DNA,CDR3
TRBJ2-1,once,-,TRBV7-9,TGTGCCAGCAGCTTAGCAAGACTAGTCCGCGATGAGCAGTTCTTC,CASSLARLVRDEQFF
TRBJ1-2,-,TRBD1,TRBV27,TGTGCCAGCAGTTTATCGGCAGGGGGGAACTATGGCTACACCTTC,CASSLSAGGNYGYTF
TRBJ1-2,-,TRBD1,TRBV20-1,TGCAGTGCTAAGCTACAGGGGGCGTTCTATGGCTACACCTTC,CSAKLQGAFYGYTF
TRBJ1-1,-,TRBD1,TRBV6-2/TRBV6-3,TGTGCCAGCAGTTACTCGGGACAGGGGGCATGGTTGGCTTTCTTT,CASSYSGQGAWLAFF
TRBJ2-7,-,-,TRBV6-2/TRBV6-3,TGTGCCAGCAGTTACACGGACAGAGGGCCCTACGAGCAGTACTTC,CASSYTDRGPYEQYF
TRBJ2-1,-,TRBD2,TRBV5-6,TGTGCCAGCAGCTTATCCCTAGCGGTTAATGAGCAGTTCTTC,CASSLSLAVNEQFF
TRBJ2-3,-,-,TRBV6-2/TRBV6-3,TGTGCCAGCACCTCCCGGGACACCACAGATACGCAGTATTTT,CASTSRDTTDTQYF
TRBJ2-7,-,-,TRBV7-2,TGTGCCAGCAGCTTTAGTGATACGTCCGAGCAGTACTTC,CASSFSDTSEQYF
TRBJ1-4,few,-,TRBV12-3/TRBV12-4,TGTGCCAGCAGGCACCGGGGCGAAAAACTGTTTTTT,CASRHRGEKLFF
TRBJ2-3,few,TRBD2,TRBV9,TGTGCCAGCAGCACAATAGCGGGGGGGCCAGATACGCAGTATTTT,CASSTIAGGPDTQYF
TRBJ1-5,-,TRBD1,TRBV6-6,TGTGCCGGCAGTTACGGGACAGGGTATAGCAATCAGCCCCAGCATTTT,CAGSYGTGYSNQPQHF
TRBJ2-7,few,TRBD2,TRBV4-1,TGCGCCAGCAGCCAAACCCCTTTAGCGGGAGAGGAGACGTACGAGCAGTACTTC,CASSQTPLAGEETYEQYF
TRBJ2-7,-,-,TRBV4-3,TGCGCCAGCAGCCAAGCTGCCAGAGGGCCCGAGCAGTACTTC,CASSQAARGPEQYF
TRBJ2-7,few,TRBD1,TRBV7-9,TGTGCCAGCAGTCAAACGGGACAGTTCTACGAGCAGTACTTC,CASSQTGQFYEQYF
TRBJ2-7,-,-,TRBV5-5,TGTGCCAGCAGCGTCGGTCTGGATTCCTACGAGCAGTACTTC,CASSVGLDSYEQYF
TRBJ1-2,-,-,TRBV27,TGTGCCAGCAGTGTCGCCGGGACGCCTTATGGCTACACCTTC,CASSVAGTPYGYTF
TRBJ2-3,few,TRBD2,TRBV7-9,TGTGCCAGCAGCTTAGTTGCTAGCGGGGAGGCGGCAGATACGCAGTATTTT,CASSLVASGEAADTQYF
TRBJ1-1,once,-,TRBV4-3,TGCGCCAGCAGTCAAGATTCCGGAGGTGGAGGCTGGAACACTGAAGCTTTCTTT,CASSQDSGGGGWNTEAFF
TRBJ2-7,few,-,TRBV5-1,TGCGCCAGCAGCTTGGGAGACACTAGCTCCTACGAGCAGTACTTC,CASSLGDTSSYEQYF
TRBJ1-3,few,TRBD1,TRBV20-1,TGCAGTGCTAGACCCGATTCAGGGGGCTACGGAGGAAACACCATATATTTT,CSARPDSGGYGGNTIYF
TRBJ2-7,many,-,TRBV6-2/TRBV6-3,TGTGCCAGCAGTTACCTTCTTTTATACGAGCAGTACTTC,CASSYLLLYEQYF
TRBJ2-7,-,-,TRBV7-6,TGTGCCAGCAGCTCTCCTCGACGTGGCGAGCAGTACTTC,CASSSPRRGEQYF
TRBJ2-7,-,-,TRBV4-1,TGCGCCAGCAGCCAGATAACAGGCTACGAGCAGTACTTC,CASSQITGYEQYF
TRBJ1-1,few,-,TRBV12-5,TGTGCTAGTGGTTTTTTGAGGGGTAATACTGAAGCTTTCTTT,CASGFLRGNTEAFF
TRBJ1-5,many,-,TRBV7-4,TGTGCCAGCAGCTTAATAAGCAATCAGCCCCAGCATTTT,CASSLISNQPQHF
TRBJ2-1,few,-,TRBV20-1,TGCAGTGCTATGGGGATGAGATACAATGAGCAGTTCTTC,CSAMGMRYNEQFF
TRBJ2-7,-,TRBD1,TRBV29-1,TGCAGCGTCCACCTAGGACAGGACGAGCAGTACTTC,CSVHLGQDEQYF
TRBJ2-1,few,TRBD2,TRBV5-1,TGCGCCAGCAGCTTGGGACTAGCAAAGAACAGTGAGCAGTTCTTC,CASSLGLAKNSEQFF
TRBJ2-3,-,TRBD2,TRBV5-4,TGTGCCAGCAGCTTCCGGCTAGCGGGGGTCACAGATACGCAGTATTTT,CASSFRLAGVTDTQYF
TRBJ2-1,-,TRBD2,TRBV11-2,TGTGCCAGCAGCTTAGGACTAGCGTTATACAATGAGCAGTTCTTC,CASSLGLALYNEQFF
TRBJ2-7,few,-,TRBV11-2,TGTGCCAGCAGCTTAGAGTCCGACCTTAATACCTACGAGCAGTACTTC,CASSLESDLNTYEQYF
TRBJ2-3,few,-,TRBV20-1,TGCAGTGCTAGAAGCAGGGTGGACGCAGATACGCAGTATTTT,CSARSRVDADTQYF
TRBJ2-7,-,TRBD2,TRBV6-2/TRBV6-3,TGTGCCAGCAGCCTGTACACGGGACTAGCGGTTAATGAGCAGTACTTC,CASSLYTGLAVNEQYF
TRBJ2-7,-,-,TRBV20-1,TGCAGTGCTAGCGGGAGTCTCAACGAGCAGTACTTC,CSASGSLNEQYF
TRBJ1-2,-,TRBD1,TRBV7-2,TGTGCCAGCAGCCAAGGGACAGGGCAGGGCTACACCTTC,CASSQGTGQGYTF
TRBJ2-7,-,-,TRBV10-3,TGTGCCATCAGCTACGTGGGGCGCGAGCAGTACTTC,CAISYVGREQYF
TRBJ1-2,few,-,TRBV4-3,TGCGCCAGCAGCCAAGAAAGGTCCCAGGGTGGCTACACCTTC,CASSQERSQGGYTF
TRBJ1-5,few,-,TRBV29-1,TGCAGCGTTGGACAGCAGGGTAATCAGCCCCAGCATTTT,CSVGQQGNQPQHF
TRBJ2-2,-,-,TRBV7-9,TGTGCCAGCAGCGAGATCAACACCGGGGAGCTGTTTTTT,CASSEINTGELFF
TRBJ1-2,-,-,TRBV9,TGTGCCAGCAGCGTACTCAGGGGCTCTGGCTACACCTTC,CASSVLRGSGYTF
TRBJ2-7,-,TRBD1,TRBV10-3,TGTGCCATCCTGGCAACACAGGGGGTCCCCAACGAGCAGTACTTC,CAILATQGVPNEQYF
TRBJ2-1,-,-,TRBV28,TGTGCCAGCAGTTTATTACCCGAGTTGGGGTTCTTC,CASSLLPELGFF
TRBJ2-3,-,-,TRBV12-3/TRBV12-4,TGTGCCAGCAGGAAACTTTTGCCAGATACGCAGTATTTT,CASRKLLPDTQYF
TRBJ1-4,-,TRBD1,TRBV25-1,TGTGCCAGCAGTGACCCCAGGGGGGACGGTGAAAAACTGTTTTTT,CASSDPRGDGEKLFF
TRBJ2-3,few,-,TRBV6-6,TGTGCCGTTCGAAAGCTAGGGGCCCTAGATACGCAGTATTTT,CAVRKLGALDTQYF